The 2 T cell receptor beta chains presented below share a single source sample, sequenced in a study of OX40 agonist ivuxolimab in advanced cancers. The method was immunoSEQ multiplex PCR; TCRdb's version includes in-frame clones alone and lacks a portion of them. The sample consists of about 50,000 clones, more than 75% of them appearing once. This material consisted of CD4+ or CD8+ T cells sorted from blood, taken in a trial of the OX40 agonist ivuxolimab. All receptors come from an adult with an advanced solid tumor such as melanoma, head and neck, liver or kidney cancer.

CDR3 nucleotide sequence: TGCGCCAGCAGCCATCCCCGGACAGGGGACTATGGCTACACCTTC. Translated, it gives CASSHPRTGDYGYTF. The chain employs TRBV4-1 and TRBJ1-2; 9 bases are shared with TRBD1. Trimming at V came to 3 bases and at J to 3 bases, leaving 5 bases not matched to a gene. CDR1 and CDR2 from the germline V gene are MGHRA and YSYEKL. There are 15 residues in the CDR3.

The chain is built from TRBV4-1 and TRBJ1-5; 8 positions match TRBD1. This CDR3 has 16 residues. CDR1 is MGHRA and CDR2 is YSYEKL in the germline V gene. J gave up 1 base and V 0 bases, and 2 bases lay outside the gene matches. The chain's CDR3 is CASSQERTGSNQPQHF. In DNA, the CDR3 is TGCGCCAGCAGCCAAGAGAGGACAGGGAGCAATCAGCCCCAGCATTTT.